This T cell receptor (beta chain) was identified in a study of T-cell memory formation after mild COVID-19 (dated by TCRdb to about 2021). Regarding the research as a whole: Most TCR sequence clusters were specific to one of the two donors. The cohort comprised two young, previously healthy adult volunteers, one female and one male. T-cell clones expanding and contracting after mild COVID-19 in two donors were tracked by longitudinal TCRalpha and TCRbeta repertoire sequencing. The study at large found these results: Contracting CD4+ clones were located mainly in the CM and EM memory subsets, whereas CD8+ clones were found to be enriched in EMRA. Only a couple of mild cases were covered in the study, and larger cohorts including severe cases with pre-infection samples were considered necessary. The detection of some responding clones in pre-infection memory suggests that pre-existing cross-reactive memory T cells joined the SARS-CoV-2 response. SARS-CoV-2 specificity was not confirmed for the second-wave clones peaking on day 37. Clones that contracted from day 15 to 85 showed balanced CD4/CD8 phenotypes, whereas a second wave of clones that expanded from day 15 to 37 leaned towards CD4+.

The CDR3 holds 16 amino acids from the cysteine to the phenylalanine. The sequence is cut down to CDR3 DNA, 48 bases in frame from base 1. V and J are truncated by 0 bases and 2 bases respectively, leaving an intervening sequence of 14 bases. Per the germline V gene, SGHDT is the CDR1 and YYEEEE is the CDR2. Sequencing relied on an Illumina NovaSeq 6000. TCRalpha and TCRbeta cDNA libraries were constructed by 5'RACE with constant-segment primers, with sample barcodes and unique molecular identifiers being introduced. RNA was extracted from every sample with Trizol reagent. Library amplification was performed in two PCR steps, and a second sample barcode and Illumina TruSeq adapters were introduced in the second step. Libraries were sequenced on an Illumina NovaSeq with 2 x 150 bp paired-end reads. The paper's processing steps were these. Demultiplexing of reads and collapsing into UMI-guided consensus sequences were performed with migec v1.2.7. Using mixcr v2.1.11, the UMI consensuses were aligned to TRA and TRB V and J templates and assembled into clonotypes. A clonotype was counted as expanded or contracted only if both edgeR and NoisET called the change significant, with noise models trained on biological replicates. For edgeR calls, the cutoffs were a false discovery rate-adjusted p below 0.01 and a log2 fold-change threshold of 1. As an exploratory analysis of dynamics, max-normalized trajectories of the 1000 most abundant clonotypes were examined by PCA with hierarchical clustering. The CD4 or CD8 phenotype of responding clones was assigned using the separately sequenced CD4+ and CD8+ repertoires. In-frame beta chains were kept once TCRdb had trimmed the public reads at Q25 with fastp and called clones with MiXCR. A single entry per CDR3 protein holds the most common genes and DNA from its merged rows. The V and J calls and clone size are TCRdb's, not the authors'. In all, the sample holds tens of thousands of distinct CDR3 sequences, and approximately 15% of those were seen once. The ten biggest clones cover 25% to 35% of the sample.

Ficoll-Paque density gradient centrifugation was the method used to isolate PBMCs. This clonotype was seen a handful of times. Its cognate antigen has yet to be identified. No per-base quality is available; no much larger clone lies one base away. Recombination joined TRBV5-6 with TRBJ1-2; no D gene can be assigned with confidence. This sequence was found in an adult woman who had mild COVID-19 (a few samples of this study predate the infection). The sample titles of this study are shuffled in the database, so cell type and time point are left out; the donor was told from shared clones. The specimen was PBMCs or a T cell subset sorted from them (not recorded which). CDR3 loop: CASSLAVRQTNYGYTF. The nucleotide sequence reads TGTGCCAGCAGCTTGGCAGTTAGACAAACCAACTATGGCTACACCTTC.